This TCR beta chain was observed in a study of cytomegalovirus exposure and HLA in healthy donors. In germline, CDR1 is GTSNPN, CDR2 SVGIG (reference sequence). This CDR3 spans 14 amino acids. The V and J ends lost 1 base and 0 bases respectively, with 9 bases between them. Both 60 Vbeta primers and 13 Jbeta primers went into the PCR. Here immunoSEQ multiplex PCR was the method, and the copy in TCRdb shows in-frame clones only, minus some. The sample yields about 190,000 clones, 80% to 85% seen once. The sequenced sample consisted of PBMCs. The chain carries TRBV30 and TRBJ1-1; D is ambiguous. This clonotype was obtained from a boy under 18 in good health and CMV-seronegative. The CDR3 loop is CAWSGGRMNTEAFF. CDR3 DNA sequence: TGTGCCTGGAGTGGCGGTCGCATGAACACTGAAGCTTTCTTT. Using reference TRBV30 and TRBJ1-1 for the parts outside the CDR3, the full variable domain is SQTIHQWPATLVQPVGSPLSLECTVEGTSNPNLYWYRQAAGRGLQLLFYSVGIGQISSEVPQNLSASRPQDRQFILSSKKLLLSDSGFYLCAWSGGRMNTEAFFGQGTRLTVV.